The 21 T cell receptor beta chains presented below share a single source sample, sequenced in a study of Ad26.COV2.S vaccination and SARS-CoV-2 variants. Using immunoSEQ multiplex PCR, the repertoire was profiled, and TCRdb retains in-frame clones only, with some absent. Counted here are roughly 400,000 clones, around nine tenths occurring once; the ten biggest clones make up approximately 1.9%. Treatment of the sample: some 20 received Ad26.COV2.S at low or high dose, single or two shots; about five received placebo; per-sample allocation not given. Vaccine and placebo recipients were sampled on day 63 after the first injection. The starting material was peripheral blood, obtained in a trial of Ad26.COV2.S vaccine versus placebo. These receptors were obtained from a person between 18 and 59 years old who received the Ad26.COV2.S COVID-19 vaccine or a placebo.

The rearrangement uses TRBV6-5 and TRBJ1-6; D remains ambiguous. The V gene lost 8 bases and the J gene lost 9 bases, with 11 bases spanning the gap. The CDR3 has 12 residues. The germline gives CDR1 MNHEY, CDR2 SVGAGI. The CDR3 nucleotides read TGTGCCAGCGGAGGGAATTCTTCACCCCTCCACTTT. Amino acid sequence: CASGGNSSPLHF.

The chain links TRBV2 to TRBJ2-1; 12 positions match TRBD1. The J segment lost 8 bases and the V segment lost 3 bases, leaving 5 bases of the junction unmatched. CDR3 length: 15 residues. The germline gives CDR1 SNHLY, CDR2 FYNNEI. The CDR3 loop is CASSDVGQGADEQFF. CDR3 DNA: TGTGCCAGCAGTGATGTGGGACAGGGGGCCGATGAGCAGTTCTTC. Full variable domain (missing parts from reference TRBV2 and TRBJ2-1): EPEVTQTPSHQVTQMGQEVILRCVPISNHLYFYWYRQILGQKVEFLVSFYNNEISEKSEIFDDQFSVERPDGSNFTLKIRSTKLEDSAMYFCASSDVGQGADEQFFGPGTRLTVL.

The chain employs TRBV28 and TRBJ2-1; D not certain. V shed 3 bases and J shed 9 bases, with 9 bases lying between them. Germline loops: CDR1 MDHEN, CDR2 SYDVKM. This CDR3 contains 12 residues. The DNA of the CDR3 is TGTGCCAGCAGTTTGGCGACCTCTGAGCAGTTCTTC. Protein product: CASSLATSEQFF.

The chain couples TRBV6-5 to TRBJ1-1; no reliable D call. The CDR3 runs to 13 residues. Trimming took 7 bases from V and 8 from J, leaving 17 bases between them. The germline V gene encodes CDR1 MNHEY and CDR2 SVGAGI. CDR3 sequence (DNA): TGTGCCAGCAAAAACCTGCAGGTAGGGGAAGCTTTCTTT. It specifies CASKNLQVGEAFF.

This CDR3 reads CASSLAGTGYGNTIYF. The CDR3 coding sequence is TGTGCCAGCAGCTTAGCCGGGACAGGGTACGGAAACACCATATATTTT. The V call is TRBV7-8, the J call TRBJ1-3, with 9 bases fitting TRBD1. The V gene end was trimmed by 0 bases and the J gene end by 4 bases; junction bases not matched to a gene: 4. This CDR3 contains 16 residues. Per the germline V gene, CDR1 is SGHVS and CDR2 is FQNEAQ.

The chain uses TRBV18 and TRBJ1-2; no firm D call. The CDR3 contains 15 residues. Germline V CDR1 and CDR2: KGHSH, LQKENI. V was pared by 2 bases and J by 4 bases, with 14 bases between. The DNA of the CDR3 is TGTGCCAGCTCACCAGTTAAGGGCGGGAGCTATGGCTACACCTTC. The encoded protein is CASSPVKGGSYGYTF.

The V gene is TRBV9, the J gene TRBJ2-2; 9 bases agree with TRBD2. Germline lookup yields CDR1 SGDLS and CDR2 YYNGEE. The ends lost 1 base at V and 7 bases at J; junction bases unmatched: 14. The CDR3 consists of 18 residues. The CDR3 nucleotides are TGTGCCAGCAGCGTAAGCCCTGGGGCGGGAGGGCCGTACGGGGAGCTGTTTTTT. Translation: CASSVSPGAGGPYGELFF.

This rearrangement joins TRBV29-1 to TRBJ2-3, with 10 bases that match TRBD1. V was pared by 7 bases and J by 2 bases, with 6 bases of the junction left unmatched. Germline values: CDR1 SQVTM, CDR2 ANQGSEA. There are 14 residues in the CDR3. CDR3 sequence: CSARTGGITDTQYF. DNA of the CDR3: TGCAGCGCCAGGACAGGGGGAATCACAGATACGCAGTATTTT.

The gene calls are TRBV30 and TRBJ1-2; D gene ambiguous. Germline-derived CDR1 and CDR2 are GTSNPN and SVGIG (reference sequence). The germline V and J ends were trimmed by 0 bases and 6 bases, with 11 bases remaining between them. This CDR3 region has 13 residues. The CDR3 DNA follows: TGTGCCTGGAGTGTACCTGGCACCAATGGCTACACCTTC. Translated, it gives CAWSVPGTNGYTF.

V usage is TRBV25-1 and J usage is TRBJ2-6; 8 nucleotides match TRBD2. The CDR3 contains 16 residues. V trimming: 6 bases; J trimming: 1 base; junction bases outside the gene matches: 5. Germline values: CDR1 MGHDK, CDR2 SYGVNS. DNA of the CDR3: TGTGCCAGCAGGCAGACTAGCGCGTCTGGGGCCAACGTCCTGACTTTC. Its translation: CASRQTSASGANVLTF.

The chain recombines TRBV28 with TRBJ2-1, with 11 bases lining up with TRBD2. This CDR3 spans 15 amino acids. J was trimmed by 9 bases and V by 2 bases; bases with no gene match: 6. Looked up from germline, CDR1 is MDHEN and CDR2 is SYDVKM. CDR3 in amino acids: CASSLSLAGGTEQFF. In nucleotides, the CDR3 is TGTGCCAGCAGTTTAAGTCTAGCGGGAGGAACTGAGCAGTTCTTC.

The gene calls are TRBV7-8 and TRBJ1-1, with D possibly TRBD1 on 5 matching bases. The CDR3 sequence is 13 residues long. CDR1 is SGHVS and CDR2 is FQNEAQ in the germline V gene. V shed 4 bases and J shed 1 base, with 7 bases lying between them. Here the CDR3 DNA reads TGTGCCAGCAGCTCTACAGGGAACACTGAAGCTTTCTTT. As protein: CASSSTGNTEAFF.

This clone was counted once. The chain recombines TRBV7-8 with TRBJ2-2; TRBD2 is a possible D gene (5 bases). CDR3 length equals 17 residues. The V gene lost 5 bases and the J gene lost 5 bases, with 21 bases spanning the gap. Germline loops: CDR1 SGHVS, CDR2 FQNEAQ. This chain's CDR3 is CASSAGLRWAGTGELFF. The CDR3 nucleotides are TGTGCCAGCAGCGCCGGACTCCGCTGGGCCGGAACCGGGGAGCTGTTTTTT.

The chain is built from TRBV7-3 and TRBJ2-3; D unclear. V lost 1 base and J lost 3, with 5 bases in between. Germline V CDR1 and CDR2: SGHTA, FQGTGA. This CDR3 spans 13 amino acids. CDR3 sequence: CASSLILTDTQYF. DNA for the CDR3: TGTGCCAGCAGCTTAATTCTGACAGATACGCAGTATTTT.

This clone has just one count. The chain recombines TRBV11-2 with TRBJ1-4; D is unclear. The germline V and J ends were trimmed by 2 bases and 3 bases, with 7 bases remaining between them. The CDR3 loop spans 14 amino acids. Germline assignment: CDR1 SGHAT and CDR2 FQNNGV. CDR3 nucleotides: TGTGCCAGCAGCTTAACACCCGCTAATGAAAAACTGTTTTTT. This translates into CASSLTPANEKLFF.

The V and J genes are TRBV12-3 or TRBV12-4 and TRBJ1-2; tentatively, D is TRBD1 (5 bases). V was cut by 4 bases and J by 2 bases, with 8 bases left in between. CDR3 size: 13 residues. CDR3 in amino acids: CASSSGRNYGYTF. For the CDR3, the DNA is TGTGCCAGCAGTTCGGGACGAAACTATGGCTACACCTTC.

CDR3 bases: TGTGCCAGCAGCTTAGGTCTCGGGCAGGGCGAAGGCTACACCTTC. Translation gives CASSLGLGQGEGYTF. The rearrangement uses TRBV7-9 and TRBJ1-2; tentative D call: TRBD1 (5 bases). Deletions cut 1 base from V and 8 bases from J, with 17 bases between. Per germline, CDR1 SEHNR and CDR2 FQNEAQ (reference sequence). CDR3 size: 15 residues.

V is TRBV2 and J is TRBJ1-2; D unclear. The CDR3 has 12 amino acids. The germline V gene has CDR1 SNHLY and CDR2 FYNNEI. Trimming pared 6 bases from V and 4 bases from J, leaving 9 bases between. CDR3 amino acids: CASRSLGYGYTF. The CDR3 DNA sequence: TGTGCCAGCAGGAGTCTGGGCTATGGCTACACCTTC. Variable domain in full (rest from reference TRBV2 and TRBJ1-2): EPEVTQTPSHQVTQMGQEVILRCVPISNHLYFYWYRQILGQKVEFLVSFYNNEISEKSEIFDDQFSVERPDGSNFTLKIRSTKLEDSAMYFCASRSLGYGYTFGSGTRLTVV.

V gene TRBV7-3 combines with J gene TRBJ2-6; possibly TRBD1 for D (6 bases). The CDR3 loop spans 18 amino acids. The ends were cut back, 2 bases at V and 0 bases at J, with 14 bases in the middle. Germline CDR1 is SGHTA and CDR2 is FQGTGA. The CDR3 nucleotides are TGTGCCAGCAGCTTACCAGGGGCTTCCTCCTCTGGGGCCAACGTCCTGACTTTC. Translating gives CASSLPGASSSGANVLTF.

J is TRBJ1-2 and V is TRBV5-1; perhaps TRBD1 as D (6 bases). V lost 4 bases and J 2 bases, leaving 9 bases between the germline ends. The CDR3 extends over 13 amino acids. Per the germline V gene, CDR1 is SGHRS and CDR2 is YFSETQ. The DNA for the CDR3 is TGCGCCAGCAGCCCCACAGGGAACTATGGCTACACCTTC. Protein product: CASSPTGNYGYTF.

The chain couples TRBV7-6 to TRBJ1-1, with D possibly TRBD1 on 6 matching bases. V was shortened by 0 bases and J by 4 bases, with 12 bases between the two germline ends. The CDR3 length is 15 residues. Germline-derived CDR1 and CDR2 are SGHVS and FNYEAQ. CDR3 nucleotide sequence: TGTGCCAGCAGCTTAGCGGGACACGGAGTCACTGAAGCTTTCTTT. It specifies CASSLAGHGVTEAFF.